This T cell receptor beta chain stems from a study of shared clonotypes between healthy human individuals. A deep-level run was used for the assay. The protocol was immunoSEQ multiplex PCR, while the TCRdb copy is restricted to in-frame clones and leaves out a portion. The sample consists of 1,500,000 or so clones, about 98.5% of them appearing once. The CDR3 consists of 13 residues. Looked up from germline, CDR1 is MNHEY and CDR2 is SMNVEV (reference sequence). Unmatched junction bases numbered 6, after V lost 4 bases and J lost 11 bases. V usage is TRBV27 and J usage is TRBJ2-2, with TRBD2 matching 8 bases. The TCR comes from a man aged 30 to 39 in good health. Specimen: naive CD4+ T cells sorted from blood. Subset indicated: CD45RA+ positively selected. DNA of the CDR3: TGTGCCAGCAGTTCCAGCGGGAGTGGAGAGCTGTTTTTT. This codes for CASSSSGSGELFF.